Below are 21 T cell receptor beta chains sequenced from a single sample in a study of blood T cell repertoires in COVID-19. Some clones are missing from TCRdb's copy, which holds only in-frame ones; the method was immunoSEQ multiplex PCR. The sample lists 280,000 or so clones; approximately 88% were seen once. Sequenced input: peripheral blood. All receptors come from a woman aged 30 to 39 who had recovered from COVID-19.

CDR3 DNA sequence: TGTGCCAGCACTATAACGGGACTCACCGGGGAGACCCAGTACTTC. This translates into CASTITGLTGETQYF. The chain links TRBV9 to TRBJ2-5, with D possibly matching TRBD2 (6 bases). V shed 6 bases and J shed 5 bases, with 20 bases lying between them. Germline V gene sequence: CDR1 SGDLS, CDR2 YYNGEE. CDR3 length equals 15 residues.

The chain has TRBV7-2 and TRBJ2-7, with TRBD1 identical over 7 bases. V lost 0 bases to trimming and J lost 3 bases; unmatched junction nucleotides: 8. Germline loops: CDR1 SGHTA, CDR2 FQGNSA. CDR3 length equals 16 residues. This CDR3 reads CASSLASGQSIYEQYF. The CDR3 nucleotides read TGTGCCAGCAGCTTAGCCTCGGGACAGAGCATCTACGAGCAGTACTTC.

The V and J genes are TRBV28 and TRBJ2-1; 8 bases are shared with TRBD1. CDR1 and CDR2 (germline): MDHEN, SYDVKM. The V segment lost 6 bases and the J segment 8 bases; nucleotides outside the gene matches: 6. The CDR3 has 13 residues. CDR3: CASSLDRVDEQFF. For the CDR3, the DNA is TGTGCCAGCAGCCTGGACAGGGTGGATGAGCAGTTCTTC.

V usage is TRBV5-1 and J usage is TRBJ1-1, with D hard to call. This CDR3 is 13 amino acids long. V lost 2 bases, J lost 3 bases, and 8 bases lay in between. CDR1 SGHRS and CDR2 YFSETQ come from the germline V gene. CDR3 nucleotides: TGCGCCAGCAGCTTTCGAGTAGACACTGAAGCTTTCTTT. This sequence encodes CASSFRVDTEAFF.

This clone was picked up a small number of times. J is TRBJ2-7 and V is TRBV19; a possible D gene is TRBD2 (5 bases). The V gene's germline CDR1 is LNHDA and CDR2 SQIVND (reference sequence). CDR3 length: 13 residues. Trimming left V 6 bases short and J 4 bases short, with 13 bases between. The CDR3 DNA sequence: TGTGCCAGTAGGAAGTTGGGAGATTACGAGCAGTACTTC. Translating gives CASRKLGDYEQYF.

V usage is TRBV2 and J usage is TRBJ1-2; 8 bases map to TRBD1. Per the germline V gene, CDR1 is SNHLY and CDR2 is FYNNEI. The CDR3 runs to 14 residues. Trimming removed 7 bases from V and 0 bases from J; junction bases left unmatched: 4. The CDR3 region is CASTQGASNYGYTF. CDR3 nucleotides: TGTGCCAGCACCCAGGGGGCCTCTAACTATGGCTACACCTTC.

The chain carries TRBV7-9 and TRBJ2-3; D is ambiguous. Trimming removed 2 bases from V and 0 bases from J, with 9 bases in between. Germline CDR1 and CDR2: SEHNR and FQNEAQ (reference sequence). The CDR3 extends over 15 amino acids. This chain's CDR3 is CASSLLARSTDTQYF. Written as DNA, the CDR3 is TGTGCCAGCAGCTTACTGGCCCGTAGCACAGATACGCAGTATTTT.

The chain carries TRBV28 and TRBJ2-7, with 9 bases matching TRBD1. Germline CDR1 and CDR2: MDHEN and SYDVKM. J lost 3 bases, V lost 6 bases, and 12 bases had no gene match. The CDR3 is 16 residues long. The chain's CDR3 is CASSSGGTGFFYEQYF. The CDR3 nucleotides read TGTGCCAGCAGCTCCGGGGGGACAGGGTTTTTCTACGAGCAGTACTTC.

The CDR3 reads CASSLARGATGNTIYF. The CDR3 bases are TGTGCCAGCAGCTTAGCTCGGGGGGCAACTGGAAACACCATATATTTT. This chain uses TRBV7-2 with TRBJ1-3; the D gene is possibly TRBD1 (6 bases). This CDR3 region has 16 residues. Trimming shortened V by 0 bases and J by 2 bases, and 11 bases separated the two germline ends. Germline V lookup: CDR1 SGHTA, CDR2 FQGNSA.

This clone was counted a single time. The chain employs TRBV6-5 and TRBJ2-1; 13 bases fit TRBD2. Germline V gives CDR1 MNHEY, CDR2 SVGAGI. The CDR3 length is 15 residues. V shed 6 bases and J 7 bases; nucleotides not matched to a gene: 6. CDR3 protein: CASRPTSGGANEQFF. In nucleotides, the CDR3 is TGTGCCAGCAGGCCTACTAGCGGGGGGGCTAATGAGCAGTTCTTC.

The rearrangement joins TRBV7-9 to TRBJ2-1, with 12 bases identical to TRBD2. The V gene end was trimmed by 4 bases and the J gene end by 4 bases; junction bases not matched to a gene: 2. The length of the CDR3 is 15 residues. Looked up from germline, CDR1 is SEHNR and CDR2 is FQNEAQ (reference sequence). The CDR3, as DNA: TGTGCCAGCAGCTGGACTAGCGGGATATACAATGAGCAGTTCTTC. It is translated as CASSWTSGIYNEQFF.

This rearrangement joins TRBV5-1 to TRBJ2-7; a weak D match, TRBD1 (6 bases). The CDR3 is 15 residues long. Germline CDR1 is SGHRS and CDR2 is YFSETQ. The V and J ends lost 0 bases and 2 bases respectively, with 12 bases between them. The CDR3 DNA is TGCGCCAGCAGCTTGGACTTAGGACAGACCTACGAGCAGTACTTC. This encodes CASSLDLGQTYEQYF.

The rearrangement links TRBV30 to TRBJ1-5; a weak D match, TRBD1 (5 bases). The CDR3 totals 15 residues. Trimming left V 0 bases short and J 4 bases short, with 13 bases between. The germline CDR1 and CDR2 sequences are GTSNPN and SVGIG (reference sequence). The CDR3 spells CAWSVGGIGNQPQHF. The CDR3 DNA reads as TGTGCCTGGAGTGTTGGGGGGATTGGGAATCAGCCCCAGCATTTT.

This clone was recorded once. CDR3 loop: CASSLRGVSQPQHF. The CDR3 nucleotides read TGTGCCAGCAGTTTACGGGGGGTCAGCCAGCCCCAGCATTTT. The genes are TRBV27 and TRBJ1-5; D is possibly TRBD1 (5 bases). CDR3 size: 14 residues. V was clipped by 2 bases and J by 7 bases, with 12 bases between them. Germline V gene sequence: CDR1 MNHEY, CDR2 SMNVEV (reference sequence).

The chain combines TRBV30 with TRBJ2-1, with D possibly TRBD1 on 5 matching bases. In germline, CDR1 is GTSNPN, CDR2 SVGIG (reference sequence). The CDR3 covers 14 residues. V was shortened by 4 bases and J by 5 bases, with 15 bases between the two germline ends. The CDR3 here is CAWNQGLGHNEQFF. CDR3 bases: TGTGCCTGGAACCAGGGTCTCGGGCACAATGAGCAGTTCTTC.

The gene calls are TRBV5-5 and TRBJ1-4, with TRBD1 matching over 7 bases. Unmatched junction bases numbered 4, after V lost 4 bases and J lost 4 bases. The CDR3 covers 14 residues. Germline loops: CDR1 SGHKS, CDR2 YYEKEE (reference sequence). CDR3 nucleotides: TGTGCCAGCAGCGAAGGACAGGATAATGAAAAACTGTTTTTT. This translates into CASSEGQDNEKLFF.

The chain combines TRBV7-9 with TRBJ2-2; tentative D call: TRBD1 (6 bases). Trimming removed 0 bases from V and 5 bases from J, with 10 bases in between. Germline assignment: CDR1 SEHNR and CDR2 FQNEAQ (reference sequence). The CDR3 has 15 residues. CDR3: CASSLAQGWTGELFF. The CDR3 DNA is TGTGCCAGCAGCTTAGCACAGGGATGGACCGGGGAGCTGTTTTTT. Full variable domain (remainder filled in from reference TRBV7-9 and TRBJ2-2): DTGVSQNPRHKITKRGQNVTFRCDPISEHNRLYWYRQTLGQGPEFLTYFQNEAQLEKSRLLSDRFSAERPKGSFSTLEIQRTEQGDSAMYLCASSLAQGWTGELFFGEGSRLTVL.

This chain connects TRBV4-2 to TRBJ1-5; 9 bases map to TRBD1. Trimming took 0 bases from V and 9 from J; bases not matched to a gene: 9. Germline assignment: CDR1 LGHNA and CDR2 YNFKEQ. The CDR3 length is 16 residues. The CDR3 DNA reads TGTGCCAGCAGCCAAGATTGGACAGGGGACCCCGGGCCCCAGCATTTT. Translating gives CASSQDWTGDPGPQHF.

The J gene is TRBJ1-6, the V gene TRBV18; 10 positions agree with TRBD1. J lost 6 bases, V lost 2 bases, and 4 bases had no gene match. The CDR3 spans 16 residues. The germline V gene encodes CDR1 KGHSH and CDR2 LQKENI. CDR3 sequence: CASSPRQGAFNSPLHF. The CDR3 bases are TGTGCCAGCTCACCAAGACAGGGGGCATTTAATTCACCCCTCCACTTT. Based on the CDR3 plus reference TRBV18 and TRBJ1-6, the full variable domain is NAGVMQNPRHLVRRRGQEARLRCSPMKGHSHVYWYRQLPEEGLKFMVYLQKENIIDESGMPKERFSAEFPKEGPSILRIQQVVRGDSAAYFCASSPRQGAFNSPLHFGNGTRLTVT.

The CDR3 here is CASTRDSSNTEAFF. The CDR3 bases are TGTGCCAGCACCAGGGACAGTTCGAACACTGAAGCTTTCTTT. This sequence joins TRBV2 and TRBJ1-1, with TRBD1 matching over 7 bases. The V and J ends lost 7 bases and 1 base, in that order; junction bases with no gene match: 6. The CDR3 loop spans 14 amino acids. Germline CDR1 is SNHLY and CDR2 is FYNNEI.

This CDR3 reads CASSLAGGGLYNEQFF. The CDR3 coding sequence is TGTGCCAGCAGCTTAGCTGGCGGGGGCCTCTACAATGAGCAGTTCTTC. This rearrangement joins TRBV7-2 to TRBJ2-1; TRBD2 is a possible D gene (7 bases). The CDR3 has 16 amino acids. Trimming cost V 0 bases and J 3 bases, with 12 bases left between them. Germline V CDR1 and CDR2: SGHTA, FQGNSA.